This T cell receptor (beta chain) was documented in a study of identical twins. Study results and caveats: There was more out-of-frame TCR alpha sharing in monozygotic twins than models estimated.

Details on this clonotype: Its antigen remains unidentified.

TCRdb called the 5' RACE reads again in MiXCR, with one record for every CDR3 protein. The table shows 400,000 to 600,000 distinct CDR3 sequences, with 20% to 25% occurring only once. Germline values: CDR1 SNHLY, CDR2 FYNNEI. Deletions cut 3 bases from V and 2 bases from J, with 7 bases between. The CDR3 length is 13 residues. The same data also went into a second study, on yellow fever vaccine responses in identical twins.

The origin of this receptor is a young woman in good health. Specimen: CD4+ T cells sorted from blood. The V call is TRBV2, the J call TRBJ2-5; unclear D gene. In DNA form, the CDR3 reads TGTGCCAGCAGTGAGCAGAGTCAAGAGACCCAGTACTTC. Translating it yields CASSEQSQETQYF.